These 4 T cell receptor beta chains originate from one sample sequenced in a study of shared clonotypes between healthy human individuals (TCRdb year 2020). The library relied on the immunoSEQ multiplex PCR assay. TCRdb stores this immuneACCESS table with in-frame sequences only. Part of the clones is absent; in the studies checked, under half of the shortfall reflects unresolved V genes, and no reason is known for the rest. A total of some 200,000 clones appear in this sample, 60% to 80% of them only once. The top ten clonotypes cover over 8.5% of the sample. The material sequenced was memory CD4+ T cells sorted from blood. Per the publication, the cell subset or site label means: CD45RA-negative fraction. The receptor set was obtained from a man aged 25 to 40 in good health.

The V and J genes are TRBV14 and TRBJ2-3; no clear D gene. CDR3 length: 15 residues. CDR1 and CDR2 from the germline V gene are SGHDN and FVKESK. Trimming left V 4 bases short and J 0 bases short, with 11 bases between. The CDR3 coding sequence is TGTGCCAGCAGCCCAGGAAGCCCTAGCACAGATACGCAGTATTTT. Amino acid sequence: CASSPGSPSTDTQYF.

J is TRBJ2-3 and V is TRBV4-3; 10 bases line up with TRBD2. The CDR3 length is 18 residues. From germline, CDR1 is LGHNA and CDR2 YSLEER. V shed 2 bases and J 2 bases; nucleotides not matched to a gene: 10. CDR3 sequence (DNA): TGCGCCAGCAGCCAAAGCCCCAACGGACTAGCGGTCACAGATACGCAGTATTTT. Encoded protein: CASSQSPNGLAVTDTQYF.

The chain is built from TRBV29-1 and TRBJ2-3, with 11 bases fitting TRBD2. V trimming: 3 bases; J trimming: 1 base; junction bases outside the gene matches: 0. This CDR3 spans 14 amino acids. Germline V gene lookup returns CDR1 SQVTM and CDR2 ANQGSEA. CDR3 residues: CSVEGLAGTDTQYF. The DNA for the CDR3 is TGCAGCGTTGAGGGACTAGCGGGCACAGATACGCAGTATTTT.

By share, this clone ranks as medium-sized. This chain links TRBV7-9 with TRBJ1-2; 9 bases are a match to TRBD1. The CDR3 runs 15 residues. Unmatched junction bases numbered 8, after V lost 5 bases and J lost 4 bases. The germline gives CDR1 SEHNR, CDR2 FQNEAQ (reference sequence). CDR3 in DNA: TGTGCCAGCAGCGCTCGGGACAGGGAGGGCTATGGCTACACCTTC. This gives the protein CASSARDREGYGYTF.